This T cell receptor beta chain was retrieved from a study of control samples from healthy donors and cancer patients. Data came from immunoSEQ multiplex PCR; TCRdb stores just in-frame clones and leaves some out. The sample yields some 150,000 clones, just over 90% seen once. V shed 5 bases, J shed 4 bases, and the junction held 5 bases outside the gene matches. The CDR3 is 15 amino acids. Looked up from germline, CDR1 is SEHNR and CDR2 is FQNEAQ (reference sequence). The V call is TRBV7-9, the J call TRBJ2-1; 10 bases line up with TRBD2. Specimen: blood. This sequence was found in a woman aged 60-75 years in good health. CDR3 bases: TGTGCCAGCAGCCTAGGACTAGCGGTGTACAATGAGCAGTTCTTC. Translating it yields CASSLGLAVYNEQFF.